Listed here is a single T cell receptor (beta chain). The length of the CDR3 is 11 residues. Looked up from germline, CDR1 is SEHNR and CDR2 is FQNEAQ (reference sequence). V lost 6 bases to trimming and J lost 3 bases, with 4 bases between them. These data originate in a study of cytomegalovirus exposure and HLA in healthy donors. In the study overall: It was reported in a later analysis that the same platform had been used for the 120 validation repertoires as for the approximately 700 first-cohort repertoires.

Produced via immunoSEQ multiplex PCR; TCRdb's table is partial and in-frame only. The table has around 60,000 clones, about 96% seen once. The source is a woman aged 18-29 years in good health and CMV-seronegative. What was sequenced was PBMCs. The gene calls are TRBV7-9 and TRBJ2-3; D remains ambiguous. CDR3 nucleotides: TGTGCCAGCAGTCAAACAGATACGCAGTATTTT. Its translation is CASSQTDTQYF. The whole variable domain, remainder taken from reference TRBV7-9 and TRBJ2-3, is DTGVSQNPRHKITKRGQNVTFRCDPISEHNRLYWYRQTLGQGPEFLTYFQNEAQLEKSRLLSDRFSAERPKGSFSTLEIQRTEQGDSAMYLCASSQTDTQYFGPGTRLTVL.